A selection of T cell receptor beta chains follows, all from one sample in a study of blood T cell repertoires in COVID-19. TCRdb keeps only in-frame clones here, not all; method: immunoSEQ multiplex PCR. Counted here are roughly 290,000 clones, more than 80% occurring once; the ten biggest clones make up roughly 7%. Sequencing used peripheral blood. These receptors were taken from a woman aged 25 to 45 with COVID-19, enrolled during active disease. Both conserved end residues are part of each CDR3. The D gene is left open where the match is weak. Clone size, where shown, is once, few, many, or a class for clones that have expanded.

>TRBJ1-5|.|TRBV6-5|.
TGTGCCAGCAGCGCTAAAAAAGGGGGACCCCAGCATTTT
CASSAKKGGPQHF
>TRBJ1-2|TRBD1|TRBV6-1|.
TGTGCCAGCAGTGAACAGGGGGCCATCTATGGCTACACCTTC
CASSEQGAIYGYTF
>TRBJ1-5|.|TRBV2|once
TGTGCCAGCAGGCTCACCGGGGGTAGCAATCAGCCCCAGCATTTT
CASRLTGGSNQPQHF
>TRBJ2-7|.|TRBV4-1|.
TGCGCCAGCAGCCTCCCGTTGCAGGGGAAGAACGAGCAGTACTTC
CASSLPLQGKNEQYF
>TRBJ2-2|TRBD2|TRBV3-1/TRBV3-2|.
TGTGCCAGCAGGCATAGTGGACTAGTTGCCGGGGAGCTGTTTTTT
CASRHSGLVAGELFF
>TRBJ1-2|.|TRBV4-1|.
TGCGCCAGCAGCCAGGGCCGGGGGGATGGCTACACCTTC
CASSQGRGDGYTF
>TRBJ1-2|.|TRBV28|.
TGTGCCAGCAGCCCCTTGTTTGGCGGTATCTATGGCTACACCTTC
CASSPLFGGIYGYTF
>TRBJ1-1|TRBD1|TRBV28|.
TGTGCCAGCAGACAGGGGGGATCCACTGAAGCTTTCTTT
CASRQGGSTEAFF
>TRBJ1-5|.|TRBV10-1|.
TGCGCCAGCAGTCGGGATAGCAATCAGCCCCAGCATTTT
CASSRDSNQPQHF
>TRBJ2-3|TRBD1|TRBV19|.
TGTGCCAGTAGTTCCGACAGGGGGAACACAGATACGCAGTATTTT
CASSSDRGNTDTQYF
>TRBJ2-7|.|TRBV13|.
TGTGCCAGCAGCTTAGGGCCAGGGGACGAGCAGTACTTC
CASSLGPGDEQYF
>TRBJ2-2|.|TRBV2|.
TGTGCCAGCACTGTCAGAGGGTTCATCATGGGGGAGCTGTTTTTT
CASTVRGFIMGELFF
>TRBJ2-3|TRBD2|TRBV6-5|.
TGTGCCAGTTTAGCGGGAGGAGGGGGCACAGATACGCAGTATTTT
CASLAGGGGTDTQYF
>TRBJ2-5|TRBD2|TRBV5-1|.
TGCGCCAGCAGCTTGGTGCTAGCGGATCAAGAGACCCAGTACTTC
CASSLVLADQETQYF